This T cell receptor (beta chain) was sequenced in a study of blood T cell repertoires in COVID-19. In the study overall: The United States, Italy and Spain were the sources of the acute and convalescent COVID-19 samples. Sources were T cells, B-cell-depleted T cells, or PBMCs; the material itself was cDNA or gDNA.

Per the original data handling: The assay estimated nucleated cells by amplifying reference gene primers. Clones were read by immunoSEQ multiplex PCR, and TCRdb kept only the in-frame ones, dropping some. The V and J calls and clone size were taken over from that table, and D and trimming were inferred from the DNA. Here the sample spans around 200,000 clones, 70% to 90% being singletons. This clone was seen more than once but under ten times. The sequence derives from a woman aged 80 or older with acute or convalescent COVID-19. Sequencing was performed on peripheral blood.

The CDR3 spells CASSLDYFREQYF. CDR3 sequence (DNA): TGTGCCAGCAGCTTGGACTACTTCCGCGAGCAGTACTTC. The rearrangement uses TRBV5-5 and TRBJ2-7; unclear D gene. V was cut by 0 bases and J by 6 bases, with 10 bases left in between. CDR1 SGHKS and CDR2 YYEKEE come from the germline V gene (reference sequence). This CDR3 has 13 amino acids.